A selection of T cell receptor beta chains follows, all from one sample in a study of Graves' ophthalmopathy and Graves' hyperthyroidism. TCRdb fed the multiplex PCR reads into MiXCR, producing one record per CDR3 protein. The sample contains about 240,000 distinct CDR3 sequences, around 42% of which appear only once. Sequenced material: peripheral blood. These receptors originate from an adult man with Graves' ophthalmopathy. Each CDR3 is given with its conserved first and last residue. The D gene is left open where the match is weak. Part of the rows lack a size; the others show once, few, many or a class for expanded clones.

CDR3 length | clone size | J gene | V gene | D gene | CDR3 protein | CDR3 DNA
12 | few | TRBJ2-5 | TRBV6-1 | NA | CASRKGEETQYF | TGTGCCAGCAGGAAAGGGGAAGAGACCCAGTACTTC
15 | NA | TRBJ1-5 | TRBV2 | NA | CASSEDRHGNQPQHF | TGTGCCAGCAGCGAAGACAGGCACGGCAATCAGCCCCAGCATTTT
14 | NA | TRBJ2-2 | TRBV5-5 | NA | CASAQGFGTGELFF | TGTGCCAGCGCTCAGGGGTTTGGCACCGGGGAGCTGTTTTTT
12 | many | TRBJ1-1 | TRBV10-3 | NA | CAIKTGNTEAFF | TGTGCCATTAAGACTGGCAACACTGAAGCTTTCTTT
15 | NA | TRBJ2-7 | TRBV4-2 | NA | CASSQEANGHYEQYF | TGTGCCAGCAGCCAAGAGGCTAACGGACACTACGAGCAGTACTTC
16 | NA | TRBJ2-7 | TRBV12-3/TRBV12-4 | NA | CASSLRPGRASYEQYF | TGTGCCAGCAGTCTTAGGCCCGGTCGGGCCTCCTACGAGCAGTACTTC
15 | few | TRBJ1-5 | TRBV7-2 | NA | CASSLGGYSNQPQHF | TGTGCCAGCAGCCTCGGAGGGTATAGCAATCAGCCCCAGCATTTT
13 | NA | TRBJ2-7 | TRBV7-2 | TRBD1 | CASSLDRVYEQYF | TGTGCCAGCAGCTTGGACAGGGTCTACGAGCAGTACTTC
15 | NA | TRBJ1-2 | TRBV7-9 | TRBD1 | CASRNDRGRGYGYTF | TGTGCCAGCAGGAATGACAGGGGGCGCGGCTATGGCTACACCTTC
13 | NA | TRBJ2-7 | TRBV11-2 | TRBD1 | CASTLDRGNEQYF | TGTGCCAGTACTCTGGACAGGGGCAACGAGCAGTACTTC
17 | NA | TRBJ1-5 | TRBV24-1 | NA | CATSDSTTVSSNQPQHF | TGTGCCACCAGTGACTCCACGACAGTATCTAGCAATCAGCCCCAGCATTTT
12 | few | TRBJ2-7 | TRBV20-1 | NA | CSASSESYEQYF | TGCAGTGCTAGTTCAGAATCCTACGAGCAGTACTTC
15 | few | TRBJ1-2 | TRBV11-2 | NA | CASSLGATPSDRYTF | TGTGCCAGCAGCTTAGGGGCCACGCCGAGTGATCGCTACACCTTC
13 | few | TRBJ1-5 | TRBV7-8 | NA | CASSLAFGKPQHF | TGTGCCAGCAGCTTAGCGTTCGGGAAGCCCCAGCATTTT
17 | NA | TRBJ2-3 | TRBV20-1 | TRBD2 | CSASVLAGKGHTDTQYF | TGCAGTGCTAGTGTTCTAGCGGGCAAGGGTCACACAGATACGCAGTATTTT
15 | NA | TRBJ1-2 | TRBV29-1 | TRBD1 | CSVDKTGEANYGYTF | TGCAGCGTTGACAAGACAGGGGAAGCTAACTATGGCTACACCTTC
14 | NA | TRBJ1-2 | TRBV5-1 | NA | CASSLAEAPYGYTF | TGCGCCAGCAGCTTGGCCGAGGCTCCCTATGGCTACACCTTC
14 | NA | TRBJ2-5 | TRBV7-9 | NA | CASSRLGGEETQYF | TGTGCCAGCAGCCGGCTCGGCGGGGAAGAGACCCAGTACTTC
14 | many | TRBJ1-2 | TRBV7-2 | NA | CASSRSVFGYGYTF | TGTGCCAGCAGCAGGTCCGTCTTTGGGTATGGCTACACCTTC
16 | NA | TRBJ1-1 | TRBV7-3 | TRBD1 | CASSPLTGGSNTEAFF | TGTGCCAGCAGCCCATTGACAGGGGGATCGAACACTGAAGCTTTCTTT
14 | NA | TRBJ1-4 | TRBV11-1 | NA | CASSTRSINEELFF | TGTGCCAGCAGCACTCGATCGATTAATGAAGAACTGTTTTTT
14 | NA | TRBJ2-7 | TRBV29-1 | TRBD1 | CSVLRDRGQYEQYF | TGCAGCGTCCTCCGGGACAGGGGGCAATACGAGCAGTACTTC